This paragraph covers one T cell receptor beta chain sequence. The DNA is omitted, as the CDR3 cannot be located on it reliably, and the CDR3 follows TCRdb's listing. Clones were sequenced by immunoSEQ multiplex PCR, and TCRdb holds only the in-frame ones, with some missing. The table shows about 1.9 million clones, with around 93% occurring only once. Naive CD8 cells comprised CD45RO-negative, CCR7-positively selected cells, excluding terminally differentiated effector memory CD45RA+ cells. This specimen belongs to a study of shared clonotypes between healthy human individuals. The CDR3 is 15 residues long, counting both termini.

This chain links TRBV7-5 with TRBJ1-3; the table names TRBD1, a call not compared with the DNA. TRBV7-5 constitutes a pseudogene. The sequence was obtained from a young man in good health. Some clones in this sample may be carry-over from other donors' samples. The specimen was naive CD8+ T cells from PBMCs. CDR3 residues: CARSVGTGAGNTIYF.